These 18 T cell receptor beta chains originate from one sample sequenced in a study of shared clonotypes between healthy human individuals. The method was immunoSEQ multiplex PCR; TCRdb's version includes in-frame clones alone and lacks a portion of them. This sample has about 2.4 million clones, with more than 85% found just once. Sequenced sample: naive CD4+ T cells from PBMCs. As to subset: CD45RA+ positively selected. Every receptor here comes from a man younger than 35 in good health. Some clones in this sample may be carry-over from other donors' samples.

The V call is TRBV10-3, the J call TRBJ1-6, with D unresolved. V shed 3 bases and J shed 7 bases, with 13 bases lying between them. This CDR3 comprises 15 residues. CDR1 and CDR2 from the germline V gene are ENHRY and SYGVKD. DNA for the CDR3: TGTGCCATCAGTGAACGTGAACCTCCCAATTCACCCCTCCACTTT. Its translation is CAISEREPPNSPLHF.

This clone was counted once. The rearrangement uses TRBV7-6 and TRBJ2-5, with TRBD2 matching over 13 bases. From germline, CDR1 is SGHVS and CDR2 FNYEAQ. Unmatched junction bases numbered 4, after V lost 1 base and J lost 5 bases. This CDR3 spans 16 amino acids. The CDR3 coding sequence is TGTGCCAGCAGCTTAGTTCGGACTAGCGGGAGCGAGACCCAGTACTTC. Its protein product is CASSLVRTSGSETQYF. Full variable domain (missing parts from reference TRBV7-6 and TRBJ2-5): GAGVSQSPRYKVTKRGQDVALRCDPISGHVSLYWYRQALGQGPEFLTYFNYEAQQDKSGLPNDRFSAERPEGSISTLTIQRTEQRDSAMYRCASSLVRTSGSETQYFGPGTRLLVL.

The chain is built from TRBV30 and TRBJ2-5, with D tentatively TRBD1 (6 bases). The CDR3 is made up of 13 amino acids. V was pared by 2 bases and J by 4 bases, with 11 bases between. CDR1 is GTSNPN, CDR2 SVGIG, per germline (reference sequence). The CDR3 reads CAWSNKGGETQYF. The CDR3 DNA sequence: TGTGCCTGGAGTAACAAAGGGGGAGAGACCCAGTACTTC. The variable domain in full, with the rest retrieved from reference TRBV30 and TRBJ2-5, is SQTIHQWPATLVQPVGSPLSLECTVEGTSNPNLYWYRQAAGRGLQLLFYSVGIGQISSEVPQNLSASRPQDRQFILSSKKLLLSDSGFYLCAWSNKGGETQYFGPGTRLLVL.

V and J are TRBV30 and TRBJ2-3; 8 nucleotides agree with TRBD2. CDR1 and CDR2 (germline): GTSNPN, SVGIG (reference sequence). J gave up 7 bases and V 1 base, and 10 bases lay outside the gene matches. The CDR3 has 15 amino acids. CDR3 nucleotide sequence: TGTGCCTGGAGTGCTTTGACTAGCGAGATGAATACGCAGTATTTT. Protein product: CAWSALTSEMNTQYF.

The chain uses TRBV4-1 and TRBJ1-1, with TRBD1 matching 7 bases. In germline, CDR1 is MGHRA, CDR2 YSYEKL. This CDR3 contains 14 residues. V trimming: 2 bases; J trimming: 6 bases; junction bases outside the gene matches: 6. The CDR3 sequence is CASSQPDRVSEAFF. The CDR3 bases are TGCGCCAGCAGCCAACCAGACAGGGTTTCTGAAGCTTTCTTT.

CDR3 nucleotides: TGTGCCAGCAGTTTATCGACTAGCGGGAGCCGCTCCTACAATGAGCAGTTCTTC. Its translation is CASSLSTSGSRSYNEQFF. The V gene is TRBV27, the J gene TRBJ2-1; 12 positions agree with TRBD2. CDR3 length: 18 residues. Germline loops: CDR1 MNHEY, CDR2 SMNVEV (reference sequence). The V and J ends lost 0 bases and 0 bases, in that order; junction bases with no gene match: 3.

This chain joins TRBV7-6 and TRBJ2-3; D gene unclear. The CDR3 loop spans 12 amino acids. CDR1 and CDR2 from the germline V gene are SGHVS and FNYEAQ. Trimming left V 2 bases short and J 5 bases short, with 5 bases between. Written as DNA, the CDR3 is TGTGCCAGCAGCTTAAGTGGAGATACGCAGTATTTT. Its translation is CASSLSGDTQYF.

This clone was detected only once. V is TRBV21-1 and J is TRBJ2-7. TRBV21-1 is a known pseudogene. This CDR3 contains 16 residues. The CDR3 sequence: CASSKDMGVFFAEQYF. DNA for the CDR3: TGTGCCAGCAGCAAAGATATGGGGGTGTTTTTTGCCGAGCAGTACTTC.

The gene calls are TRBV11-1 and TRBJ1-6; D might be TRBD1 (5 bases). Per germline, CDR1 SGHAT and CDR2 FQDESV (reference sequence). The CDR3 has 14 amino acids. V was shortened by 3 bases and J by 8 bases, with 11 bases between the two germline ends. CDR3 amino acids: CASSFLLGDSPLHF. In DNA form, the CDR3 reads TGTGCCAGCAGCTTCCTCTTAGGGGATTCACCCCTCCACTTT.

The genes are TRBV6-6 and TRBJ2-1; 11 bases align to TRBD2. The CDR3 runs to 15 residues. In germline, CDR1 is MNHNY, CDR2 SVGAGI (reference sequence). The V gene end was trimmed by 8 bases and the J gene end by 7 bases; junction bases not matched to a gene: 10. CDR3 coding DNA: TGTGCCAGCTGCTGGGGGATAGCGGGAGGGAATGAGCAGTTCTTC. This sequence encodes CASCWGIAGGNEQFF.

J is TRBJ1-3 and V is TRBV2; D uncertain. Trimming cost V 7 bases and J 0 bases, with 13 bases left between them. The CDR3 runs 15 residues. Looked up from germline, CDR1 is SNHLY and CDR2 is FYNNEI. In DNA, the CDR3 is TGTGCCAGCACCCTAAACCAGGCCTCTGGAAACACCATATATTTT. This translates into CASTLNQASGNTIYF. The full variable domain, completed using reference TRBV2 and TRBJ1-3, is EPEVTQTPSHQVTQMGQEVILRCVPISNHLYFYWYRQILGQKVEFLVSFYNNEISEKSEIFDDQFSVERPDGSNFTLKIRSTKLEDSAMYFCASTLNQASGNTIYFGEGSWLTVV.

V gene TRBV6-5 combines with J gene TRBJ2-7; the match to TRBD1 covers 8 bases. This CDR3 region has 15 residues. Losses at the gene ends were 5 bases for V and 8 bases for J; bases not matched to a gene: 14. Per the germline V gene, CDR1 is MNHEY and CDR2 is SVGAGI. This CDR3 reads CASSPSGQGRPKQYF. The CDR3 nucleotides read TGTGCCAGCAGTCCCTCCGGACAGGGTCGACCCAAGCAGTACTTC.

This chain links TRBV5-4 with TRBJ2-7; D tentatively reads TRBD1 or TRBD2 (5 bases each). The CDR3 is made up of 15 amino acids. CDR1 and CDR2 (germline): SGHNT, YYREEE (reference sequence). The V end lost 2 bases, the J end lost 6 bases, and 18 bases lay between the germline ends. The DNA for the CDR3 is TGTGCCAGCAGCTTCAATGCGAGGGGCCAACTCGAGCAGTACTTC. It codes for CASSFNARGQLEQYF.

The gene calls are TRBV7-2 and TRBJ2-5; D perhaps matches TRBD1 (6 bases). V lost 0 bases and J lost 4, with 12 bases in between. Looked up from germline, CDR1 is SGHTA and CDR2 is FQGNSA. The CDR3 spans 15 residues. CDR3 amino acids: CASSLARDISETQYF. The CDR3 DNA reads TGTGCCAGCAGCTTAGCCCGGGACATCTCAGAGACCCAGTACTTC.

The chain combines TRBV30 with TRBJ2-7; 9 nucleotides match TRBD1. Germline lookup yields CDR1 GTSNPN and CDR2 SVGIG (reference sequence). The CDR3 extends over 12 amino acids. The trim removed 7 bases at V and 5 bases at J, leaving 6 bases unmatched. The CDR3 bases are TGTGCCTCTAGGGACAGGGAACACGAGCAGTACTTC. Amino acids: CASRDREHEQYF. The entire variable domain, with the rest obtained from reference TRBV30 and TRBJ2-7, is as follows: SQTIHQWPATLVQPVGSPLSLECTVEGTSNPNLYWYRQAAGRGLQLLFYSVGIGQISSEVPQNLSASRPQDRQFILSSKKLLLSDSGFYLCASRDREHEQYFGPGTRLTVT.

J is TRBJ1-6 and V is TRBV28, with D possibly being TRBD1 (5 bases). Germline values: CDR1 MDHEN, CDR2 SYDVKM. Trimming left V 1 base short and J 7 bases short, with 17 bases between. The CDR3 has 17 amino acids. This CDR3 reads CASSLSTVVGGNSPLHF. CDR3 in DNA: TGTGCCAGCAGTTTATCTACCGTGGTGGGGGGGAATTCACCCCTCCACTTT.

This clone is a singleton in its sample. The chain recombines TRBV28 with TRBJ2-1, with D possibly matching TRBD1 (6 bases). Germline lookup yields CDR1 MDHEN and CDR2 SYDVKM. The CDR3 length is 12 residues. V lost 5 bases to trimming and J lost 7 bases, with 9 bases between them. The CDR3 protein is CASSPDRNEQFF. CDR3 DNA sequence: TGTGCCAGCAGTCCGGACAGAAATGAGCAGTTCTTC.

To note about this clone: This same CDR3 is encoded by further DNA sequences in the sample. The chain carries TRBV15 and TRBJ2-3, with unresolved D. Germline CDR1 is LNHNV and CDR2 is YYDKDF (reference sequence). Trimming removed 0 bases from V and 5 bases from J, with 6 bases in between. The CDR3 is 13 residues long. The CDR3 region has the DNA TGTGCCACCAGCAGAGATCCAGGAGATACGCAGTATTTT. Its translation: CATSRDPGDTQYF.